The clone carrying this TCR beta chain was recorded only once. This record comes from a study of blood T cell repertoires in COVID-19. In germline, CDR1 is SGHTA, CDR2 FQGTGA. The ends were cut back, 5 bases at V and 6 bases at J, with 14 bases in the middle. The CDR3 consists of 13 residues. The table came from immunoSEQ multiplex PCR; TCRdb's copy has only in-frame clones and leaves some out. The table shows under 150,000 clones, with about 86% occurring only once. The TCR originated in a woman aged 45-65 years who had recovered from COVID-19. Sequenced material: peripheral blood. J is TRBJ2-7 and V is TRBV7-3; a weak D match, TRBD2 (6 bases). CDR3 nucleotide sequence: TGTGCCAGCAGCCCCAGTATGGGAGGCGAGCAGTACTTC. Its protein is CASSPSMGGEQYF.